Below, 11 T cell receptor beta chains from the same sample are listed, as sequenced in a study of cytomegalovirus exposure and HLA in healthy donors. In the PCR, 60 Vbeta and 13 Jbeta primers were used. The assay was immunoSEQ multiplex PCR, and TCRdb's table has in-frame clones only and misses some. The table includes some 190,000 clones, approximately 81% detected once. The specimen sequenced was PBMCs. These receptors all come from a boy aged 2 to 9 in good health and CMV-seronegative.

This clone has more than one count but fewer than ten. The chain links TRBV5-1 to TRBJ2-5, with D unclear. Germline CDR1 SGHRS, CDR2 YFSETQ. The CDR3 has 13 amino acids. V gave up 0 bases and J gave up 1 base, with 4 bases separating them. The CDR3 sequence is CASSLDRQETQYF. The CDR3 DNA reads as TGCGCCAGCAGCTTGGATCGCCAAGAGACCCAGTACTTC.

CDR3 residues: CASSSEGRGSYNEQFF. CDR3 coding DNA: TGTGCCAGCAGCTCCGAGGGGAGGGGCTCCTACAATGAGCAGTTCTTC. The chain joins TRBV11-1 to TRBJ2-1, with 7 bases that match TRBD2. This CDR3 is 16 amino acids long. The J segment lost 0 bases and the V segment lost 4 bases, leaving 6 bases of the junction unmatched. The germline CDR1 and CDR2 sequences are SGHAT and FQDESV (reference sequence).

The chain is built from TRBV29-1 and TRBJ2-7, with 9 bases lining up with TRBD1. CDR3 length equals 12 residues. V gave up 5 bases and J gave up 7 bases; unmatched junction bases: 6. In germline, CDR1 is SQVTM, CDR2 ANQGSEA. CDR3 sequence reads: CSVWDREKEQYF. The CDR3, as DNA: TGCAGCGTTTGGGACAGGGAGAAAGAGCAGTACTTC.

The CDR3 DNA reads TGCGCCAGCAGTGAGCGGCCGGGGACCGGGGAGCTGTTTTTT. Translation gives CASSERPGTGELFF. The V and J genes are TRBV10-1 and TRBJ2-2; perhaps TRBD2 as D (5 bases). V lost 2 bases, J lost 5 bases, and 9 bases lay in between. Germline V CDR1 and CDR2: WNHNN, SYGVQD (reference sequence). The CDR3 loop spans 14 amino acids.

The rearrangement joins TRBV6-1 to TRBJ1-1, with TRBD1 matching over 9 bases. After removal of 4 bases from V and 5 bases from J, the junction contained 14 bases not matched to a gene. Per the germline V gene, CDR1 is MNHNS and CDR2 is SASEGT. The CDR3 consists of 17 residues. The CDR3 coding sequence is TGTGCCAGCAGTGCAGGACAGGGGTTTATGAAGGGGACTGAAGCTTTCTTT. It yields the protein CASSAGQGFMKGTEAFF.

This clone occurred once. V gene TRBV11-2 combines with J gene TRBJ2-7; TRBD2 matches 10 bases. CDR3 length: 14 residues. Unmatched junction bases numbered 7, after V lost 6 bases and J lost 5 bases. CDR1 is SGHAT, CDR2 FQNNGV, per germline. The DNA of the CDR3 is TGTGCCAGCAGTCTAGCGGGAGTGTACCACGAGCAGTACTTC. Translating gives CASSLAGVYHEQYF.

CDR3 protein: CASSSDLAGDSDEQYF. Written as DNA, the CDR3 is TGTGCCAGCAGTTCCGACCTAGCGGGAGATTCCGACGAGCAGTACTTC. This chain connects TRBV2 to TRBJ2-5; 10 positions agree with TRBD2. The J call is in doubt because the DNA end fits TRBJ2-7 better. Per germline, CDR1 SNHLY and CDR2 FYNNEI. The CDR3 is 16 amino acids.

V usage is TRBV11-2 and J usage is TRBJ2-6; D gene ambiguous. Trimming stripped 2 bases from V and 2 bases from J, with 7 bases between. The germline V gene has CDR1 SGHAT and CDR2 FQNNGV. The CDR3 covers 15 residues. CDR3 amino acids: CASSLSQTGANVLTF. The CDR3 DNA reads TGTGCCAGCAGCTTAAGTCAGACTGGGGCCAACGTCCTGACTTTC.

The V call is TRBV4-1, the J call TRBJ2-3; the D gene is possibly TRBD2 (7 bases). Germline V gene sequence: CDR1 MGHRA, CDR2 YSYEKL. The V and J ends lost 4 bases and 3 bases respectively, with 11 bases between them. The CDR3 runs to 14 residues. This CDR3 is CASSRGGGTDTQYF. The DNA for the CDR3 is TGCGCCAGCAGCCGGGGGGGCGGGACAGATACGCAGTATTTT.

This chain uses TRBV2 with TRBJ2-7; D is undetermined. The CDR3 runs to 12 residues. In germline, CDR1 is SNHLY, CDR2 FYNNEI. Trimming shortened V by 1 base and J by 3 bases, and 4 bases separated the two germline ends. CDR3 bases: TGTGCCAGCAGTGAAGTCAGCTACGAGCAGTACTTC. The encoded protein is CASSEVSYEQYF.

As to this clone: At one end the junction does not follow the germline gene, possibly because of a read error. The chain is built from TRBV19 and TRBJ2-2; 9 bases are shared with TRBD1. The CDR3 is 14 residues long. The germline V gene encodes CDR1 LNHDA and CDR2 SQIVND (reference sequence). The CDR3 is CAGRDRANTGELFF. The CDR3 coding sequence is TGTGCCGGTAGGGACAGGGCAAATACCGGGGAGCTGTTTTTT.